This T cell receptor (beta chain) is from a study of low-dose radiotherapy and immunotherapy resistance in tumors. As for the study in general: A dose of 300 mg of oral aspirin was taken by patients daily for four cycles from cycle 1 day 1.

CDR1 is SGHTA and CDR2 is FQGTGA in the germline V gene. The CDR3 totals 16 residues. The V gene lost 8 bases and the J gene lost 4 bases, with 21 bases spanning the gap. Time point specified: after trial treatment. Noted treatment: LDRT plus nivolumab, ipilimumab, low-dose cyclophosphamide and aspirin (RACIN trial). Covering alpha and beta chains, TRAV- and TRBV-specific primers were used for the first-strand cDNA. The authors amplified TCRs for about 20 PCR cycles with a constant-region primer and a V-primer adapter. MiXCR was run by TCRdb on the reads, yielding one entry per CDR3 protein. The repertoire consists of around 100,000 distinct CDR3 sequences, with 20% to 25% occurring once and the leading ten covering around 13%.

The chain couples TRBV7-3 to TRBJ2-4; D unresolved. The source was PBMCs, collected after low-dose radiotherapy plus immunotherapy. This sequence was found in a female donor with ovarian cancer. This CDR3 is CASSIPILLKKNIQYF. The CDR3 nucleotides are TGTGCCAGCTCGATCCCCATCCTATTGAAAAAAAACATTCAGTACTTC.